This T cell receptor beta chain was found in a study of OX40 agonist ivuxolimab in advanced cancers. The CDR3 has 12 residues. Trimming shortened V by 4 bases and J by 4 bases, and 10 bases separated the two germline ends. In germline, CDR1 is SQVTM, CDR2 ANQGSEA. Repertoires were generated with immunoSEQ multiplex PCR, while TCRdb's copy carries only in-frame clones and drops some. Of 55,000 to 60,000 clones listed, around nine tenths were seen once; the top ten hold around 3.2%. This rearrangement joins TRBV29-1 to TRBJ2-5; no definite D call. The origin of this receptor is an adult with an advanced solid tumor such as melanoma, head and neck, liver or kidney cancer. The source material was CD4+ or CD8+ T cells sorted from blood, sampled in a trial of the OX40 agonist ivuxolimab. The CDR3 is CSVADLSETQYF. In DNA form, the CDR3 reads TGCAGCGTTGCGGATTTGTCAGAGACCCAGTACTTC.